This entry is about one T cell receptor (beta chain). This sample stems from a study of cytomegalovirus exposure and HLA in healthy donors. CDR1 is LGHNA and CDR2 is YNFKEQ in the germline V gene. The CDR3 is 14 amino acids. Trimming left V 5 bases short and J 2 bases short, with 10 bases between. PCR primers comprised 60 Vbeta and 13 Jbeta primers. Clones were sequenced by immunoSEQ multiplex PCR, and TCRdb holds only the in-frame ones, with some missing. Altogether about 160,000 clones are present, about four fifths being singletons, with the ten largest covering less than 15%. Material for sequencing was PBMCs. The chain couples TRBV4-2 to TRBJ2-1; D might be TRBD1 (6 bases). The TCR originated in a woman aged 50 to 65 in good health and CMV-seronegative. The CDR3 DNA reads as TGTGCCAGCAGCGCCAGGGGCACCTACAATGAGCAGTTCTTC. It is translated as CASSARGTYNEQFF.